This T cell receptor (beta chain) was profiled in a study of T cells in localized non-small cell lung cancer. Sequenced by immunoSEQ multiplex PCR; TCRdb stores in-frame clones only, minus some. The sample holds about 40,000 clones, 81% seen once. The input for sequencing was peripheral blood mononuclear cells, taken before any cancer treatment. This TCR was sampled from a male donor at least 60 years old with stage II lung adenocarcinoma.

In nucleotides, the CDR3 is TGTGCCAGCAGTGACTCGGGACAGGGGTCTGGGGCCAACGTCCTGACTTTC. Protein product: CASSDSGQGSGANVLTF. This chain links TRBV6-4 with TRBJ2-6, with TRBD1 matching 10 bases. Germline CDR1 is MRHNA and CDR2 is SNTAGT. J lost 1 base, V lost 0 bases, and 0 bases had no gene match. This CDR3 has 17 amino acids.